The sequence of this TCR beta chain was determined in a study of T cell repertoires in cytomegalovirus infection (dated by TCRdb to the late 2010s). Turning to the overall study: Peptide stimulations targeted recently identified HLA-C-restricted CMV epitopes, whose presentation resists viral immunomodulation, together with well-studied HLA-B-restricted epitopes. Donor HLA type was relevant to the analysis, as public TCR beta signatures indicated carriage of CMV infection together with the matching HLA type.

In regard to this clonotype: The antigen this receptor binds is unknown. Qualities for individual bases were not recorded, and no much larger clone is one base off.

The instrument given in TCRdb is Illumina HiSeq 1500. TCRdb cleaned the public reads at Q25 with fastp, built clones with MiXCR and kept in-frame beta chains. Each CDR3 protein appears once, grouped with its most common genes and DNA. The sample records under 450,000 distinct CDR3 sequences, about a third of which are singletons. Of the sample, less than 15% is held by the ten largest clones. Trimming accounts for 7 bases at V and 7 bases at J, while the number of junction bases matched to no gene is 13. The CDR3 starts with the cysteine, ends with the phenylalanine, and has 14 residues. Kept here is only the CDR3 DNA, which spans 42 bases and is read in frame from base 1. The germline V gene (reference sequence) provides CDR1 MNHNY and CDR2 SVGAGI. The label giving this sample's treatment or condition can be read as: in vitro stimulation with specific CMV peptide epitopes to enrich CMV-specific T cells.

The paper's findings and limits, for the study overall: Carriers of CMV infection plus the relevant HLA type were discriminated by the cumulative frequency of public TCR beta family members in the study cohort and in an independent roughly 370-donor cohort. The ex vivo response was dominated by HLA-C-restricted CMV-specific TCR beta clonotypes, which also provided the single most frequent clonotype in two of eight donors.

The rearrangement joined TRBV6-6 to TRBJ2-7; 7 of the junction bases match TRBD1. The sample was cultured PBMCs, taken from culture after CMV antigen stimulation. This sequence was found in a human donor in good health (CMV status not recorded). Some clones in this sample may be carry-over from other donors' samples. For the CDR3, the sequence is CASNNRGNAGEQYF. The base sequence is TGTGCCAGCAATAACAGGGGAAATGCCGGGGAGCAGTACTTC.